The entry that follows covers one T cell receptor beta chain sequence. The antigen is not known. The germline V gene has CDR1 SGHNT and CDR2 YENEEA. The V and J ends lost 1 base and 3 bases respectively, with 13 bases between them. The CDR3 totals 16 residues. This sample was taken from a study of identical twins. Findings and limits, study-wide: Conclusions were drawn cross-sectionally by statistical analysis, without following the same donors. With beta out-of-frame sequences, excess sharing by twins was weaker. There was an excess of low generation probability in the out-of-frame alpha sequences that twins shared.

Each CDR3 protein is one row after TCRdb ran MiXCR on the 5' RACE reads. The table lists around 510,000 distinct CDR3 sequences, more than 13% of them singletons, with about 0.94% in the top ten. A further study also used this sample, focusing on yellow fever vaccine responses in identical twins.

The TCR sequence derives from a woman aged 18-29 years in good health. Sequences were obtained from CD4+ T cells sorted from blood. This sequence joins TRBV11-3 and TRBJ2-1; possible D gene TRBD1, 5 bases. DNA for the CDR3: TGTGCCAGCAGCTTAGGGGTGACAGCCGACTACAATGAGCAGTTCTTC. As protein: CASSLGVTADYNEQFF.